This TCR beta chain appears in the sequencing data of a study of T cell repertoires in cytomegalovirus infection (dated by TCRdb to about 2019). The study in broad terms: The HLA type of each donor mattered for the analysis, because public TCR beta signatures pointed to carriage of CMV infection along with the matching HLA type. On the study overall, not on this receptor specifically: In the ex vivo response, HLA-C-restricted CMV-specific TCR beta clonotypes were dominant, and in two of eight donors the single most frequent clonotype came from this HLA-C-restricted group. Cumulative frequency of public TCR beta family members discriminated carriers of CMV infection plus the relevant HLA type in this cohort and an independent approximately 350-donor cohort.

The sequencer was an Illumina HiSeq 1500. TCRdb passed the public sequencing reads through fastp at Q25 and MiXCR, retaining productive beta sequences. Rows are unified per CDR3 protein, each entry keeping the most common DNA and genes. The sample includes some 230,000 distinct CDR3 sequences, with over 20% observed a single time. The ten largest clones take up about 20% of the sample. The cysteine opens and the phenylalanine closes a CDR3 of 17 amino acids. The retained sequence is limited to the CDR3, 51 bases, with the frame set at the first base. CDR1 and CDR2 are drawn from the germline V gene: MNHEY, SVGEGT. Clipping removes 4 bases from V and 2 bases from J, with 7 as the unmatched junction base count. This clonotype was seen a few times. The antigen it recognizes is unknown. No much larger clone exists at a distance of one base, and base qualities are not known.

The specimen sequenced was CD8+ T cells from PBMCs. The receptor's source is a human donor in good health (CMV status not recorded). Some clones in this sample may be carry-over from other donors' samples. The sequence links TRBV6-2 or TRBV6-3 to TRBJ2-3; 12 central bases correspond to TRBD2. CDR3 reads: CASSLIPSGGATDTQYF. The DNA sequence is given as TGTGCCAGCAGTTTAATACCTAGCGGGGGGGCCACAGATACGCAGTATTTT.